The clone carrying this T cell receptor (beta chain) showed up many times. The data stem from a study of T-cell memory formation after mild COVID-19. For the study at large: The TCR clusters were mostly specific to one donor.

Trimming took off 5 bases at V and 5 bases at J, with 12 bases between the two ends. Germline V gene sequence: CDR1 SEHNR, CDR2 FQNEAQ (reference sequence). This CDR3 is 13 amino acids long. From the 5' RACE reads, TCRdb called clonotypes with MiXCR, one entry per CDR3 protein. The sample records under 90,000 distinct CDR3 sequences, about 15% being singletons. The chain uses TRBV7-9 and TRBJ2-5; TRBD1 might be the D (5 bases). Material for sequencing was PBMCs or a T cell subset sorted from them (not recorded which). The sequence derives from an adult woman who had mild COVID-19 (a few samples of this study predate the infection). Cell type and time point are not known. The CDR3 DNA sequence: TGTGCCAGCAGCACCAGGGAATACGAGACCCAGTACTTC. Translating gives CASSTREYETQYF.